This paragraph covers one TCR beta chain sequence. Its antigen is unknown. A much more abundant neighbour one base away suggests this may be a read error. CDR3 size: 13 residues. Germline CDR1 and CDR2: LGHNT and FRNRAP. Both TCR beta VDJ combination and CDR3 sequence profiling were carried out. Genomic DNA was the template for this profiling. Each CDR3 protein is one row after TCRdb ran MiXCR on the reads. This sample has tens of thousands of distinct CDR3 sequences, with more than 40% found just once. This specimen belongs to a study of CD8+CD57+ T cells in acquired aplastic anemia. Study details: The DNA of sorted CD4+ and CD8+ cells averaged 3.2 ug. The study obtained roughly 10 million reads on average for CD4+ cells from healthy donors.

Study results and limitations: About 29 shared CD8+ CDR3s appeared highly expressed within patients' immunodominant clones. Between the patient and control groups, CD8+ Simpson's diversity did not differ significantly.

This rearrangement joins TRBV12-5 to TRBJ2-7; D call uncertain. Sequencing was performed on sorted CD4+, CD8+, or CD8+CD57+ T cells (not recorded which) from PBMCs. The receptor comes from a human donor in good health, serving as a control. CDR3 sequence (DNA): TGTGCTAGTGTCCAAACACCTTCCTACGGGCAGTACTTC. Translating gives CASVQTPSYGQYF.